Shown below are 26 T cell receptor beta chains from a single sample sequenced in a study of regulatory T cells in long-lasting Graves disease. To make TCR beta libraries, researchers used iRepertoire HTBI primers and Arm-PCR of CDR3 regions. MiXCR, run by TCRdb on the multiplex PCR reads, gives a single entry per CDR3 protein. The table lists about 440,000 distinct CDR3 sequences, about 15% of them singletons, with 20% to 25% in the top ten. As to time point: newly diagnosed GD, antithyroid drugs for less than 3 months. The TCR library was prepared using RNA isolated from PBMCs. These data were also reused for a study on T cells in Graves' hyperthyroidism and ophthalmopathy.

Sequencing used peripheral blood mononuclear cells (PBMCs), obtained at new diagnosis, from a patient treated with antithyroid drugs. The receptors here all came from a woman aged 18-29 years with Graves disease.

This clonotype was detected many times. The chain recombines TRBV7-2 with TRBJ2-7, with TRBD2 matching over 8 bases. This CDR3 contains 15 residues. Germline V gives CDR1 SGHTA, CDR2 FQGNSA. The trim removed 5 bases at V and 0 bases at J, leaving 6 bases unmatched. CDR3 bases: TGTGCCAGCAGCGATAGCGGGACACCCTCCTACGAGCAGTACTTC. As protein: CASSDSGTPSYEQYF.

With respect to this clonotype: The junction departs from the called germline gene at one end, perhaps through a read error. The chain recombines TRBV18 with TRBJ1-4; 9 nucleotides align to TRBD1. The CDR3 runs 14 residues. Germline CDR1 is KGHSH and CDR2 is LQKENI. CDR3 residues: CASSRTGVNEKLSF. CDR3 coding DNA: TGTGCCAGCTCACGGACAGGGGTTAATGAAAAACTGTCTTTT.

Ten or more counts support this clonotype. The chain is built from TRBV27 and TRBJ2-7, with D unclear. Germline lookup yields CDR1 MNHEY and CDR2 SMNVEV (reference sequence). The CDR3 is made up of 14 amino acids. Deletions cut 6 bases from V and 2 bases from J, with 14 bases between. CDR3 nucleotides: TGTGCCAGCAGCAAAAGCGTTCACCCCTACGAGCAGTACTTC. It yields the protein CASSKSVHPYEQYF.

This clonotype was picked up many times. CDR3 DNA sequence: TGTGCCAGCTACTCTCAAGGCGGGAGGCCCTACGAGCAGTACTTC. Its translation: CASYSQGGRPYEQYF. The chain combines TRBV28 with TRBJ2-7; 8 bases are shared with TRBD2. The V and J ends lost 8 bases and 2 bases, in that order; junction bases with no gene match: 11. This CDR3 has 15 amino acids. CDR1 is MDHEN and CDR2 is SYDVKM in the germline V gene.

The sample holds many counts of this clonotype. The V gene is TRBV2, the J gene TRBJ1-4; no firm D call. There are 13 residues in the CDR3. In germline, CDR1 is SNHLY, CDR2 FYNNEI. Trimming took off 8 bases at V and 10 bases at J, with 17 bases between the two ends. DNA for the CDR3: TGTGCCAGCGAGATCTATGGTGGTGGAAAACTGTTTTTT. This gives the protein CASEIYGGGKLFF.

This clonotype was picked up many times. This sequence joins TRBV28 and TRBJ1-1, with D uncertain. Trimming left V 4 bases short and J 0 bases short, with 18 bases between. Germline-derived CDR1 and CDR2 are MDHEN and SYDVKM. The CDR3 length is 17 residues. The CDR3 DNA reads as TGTGCCAGCAGTTACCTACGGCTCCGACTGTTGAACACTGAAGCTTTCTTT. This codes for CASSYLRLRLLNTEAFF.

This clonotype was recorded at least ten times. The chain couples TRBV6-9 to TRBJ2-7, with D perhaps TRBD2 (5 bases). V was shortened by 4 bases and J by 3 bases, with 13 bases between the two germline ends. CDR1 and CDR2 from the germline V gene are MNHGY and SVAAGI. The CDR3 contains 14 residues. The CDR3 is CASSSGGQSYEQYF. CDR3 in DNA: TGTGCCAGCAGTTCCGGAGGCCAGAGCTACGAGCAGTACTTC.

This clonotype was recorded at least ten times. V and J are TRBV30 and TRBJ2-7, with D hard to call. The CDR3 contains 12 residues. From germline, CDR1 is GTSNPN and CDR2 SVGIG (reference sequence). V lost 2 bases and J lost 1, with 6 bases in between. As DNA, the CDR3 is TGTGCCTGGAGTATCGGTTCCTACGAGCAGTACTTC. It specifies CAWSIGSYEQYF.

For this clonotype: This may be a read error: a much more frequent sequence differs by one nucleotide. The chain has TRBV7-2 and TRBJ2-5, with TRBD2 identical over 15 bases. There are 17 residues in the CDR3. Per germline, CDR1 SGHTA and CDR2 FQGNSA. The CDR3: CASSGTSGRLVQETQHF. CDR3 bases: TGTGCCAGCAGTGGGACTAGCGGGAGGCTTGTTCAAGAGACCCAGCACTTC. The entire variable domain, with the rest obtained from reference TRBV7-2 and TRBJ2-5, is as follows: GAGVSQSPSNKVTEKGKDVELRCDPISGHTALYWYRQSLGQGLEFLIYFQGNSAPDKSGLPSDRFSAERTGGSVSTLTIQRTQQEDSAVYLCASSGTSGRLVQETQHFGPGTRLLVL.

The CDR3 DNA follows: TGTGCCAGCAGCCCGAAGGTGGGCTACGAGCAGTACTTC. This encodes CASSPKVGYEQYF. The chain combines TRBV9 with TRBJ2-7, with D unclear. The CDR3 spans 13 residues. V was cut by 4 bases and J by 3 bases, with 11 bases left in between. CDR1 SGDLS and CDR2 YYNGEE come from the germline V gene.

J is TRBJ1-3 and V is TRBV19, with D perhaps TRBD1 (6 bases). Germline loops: CDR1 LNHDA, CDR2 SQIVND (reference sequence). The CDR3 has 15 amino acids. Trimming shortened V by 4 bases and J by 0 bases, and 10 bases separated the two germline ends. The CDR3 nucleotides are TGTGCCAGTAGTAGCGGACAGAACTCTGGAAACACCATATATTTT. It specifies CASSSGQNSGNTIYF.

This clonotype was counted ten times or more. V gene TRBV29-1 combines with J gene TRBJ1-6; 7 nucleotides align to TRBD1. The length of the CDR3 is 13 residues. Germline trimming cut 1 base from V and 9 bases from J; bases unmatched to any gene: 3. In germline, CDR1 is SQVTM, CDR2 ANQGSEA. In DNA, the CDR3 is TGCAGCGTTGAAGGGACAGGACTTTCACCCCTCCACTTT. Translation: CSVEGTGLSPLHF.

On this clonotype itself: Germline is not matched at one junction end, which may reflect a read error. Here the CDR3 reads CASLDRNYGHTF. CDR3 nucleotides: TGTGCCAGCCTGGACAGAAACTATGGCCACACCTTC. V and J are TRBV12-3 or TRBV12-4 and TRBJ1-2; D may be TRBD1 (6 bases). CDR3 size: 12 residues.

There are many counts of this clonotype. V and J are TRBV11-2 and TRBJ2-1; D remains ambiguous. The ends were cut back, 5 bases at V and 2 bases at J, with 16 bases in the middle. The CDR3 is made up of 16 amino acids. Germline CDR1 is SGHAT and CDR2 is FQNNGV. The CDR3 here is CASSLIRKSPYNEQFF. For the CDR3, the DNA is TGTGCCAGCAGCCTTATCCGGAAATCACCCTACAATGAGCAGTTCTTC.

Details on this clonotype: One base separates it from a far larger clone, so it is likely a read error. The chain is built from TRBV29-1 and TRBJ2-7; D might be TRBD1 or TRBD2, each matching 5 bases. Germline assignment: CDR1 SQVTM and CDR2 ANQGSEA. This CDR3 spans 13 amino acids. V shed 3 bases and J shed 7 bases, with 16 bases lying between them. The CDR3 loop reads CSVEGPAHNEQYF. CDR3 in DNA: TGCAGCGTTGAGGGACCAGCGCACAATGAGCAGTACTTC.

The table lists this clonotype with many counts. V is TRBV3-1 and J is TRBJ2-1; 9 positions agree with TRBD2. Germline V lookup: CDR1 LGHDT, CDR2 YNNKEL (reference sequence). This CDR3 contains 15 residues. J was trimmed by 7 bases and V by 4 bases; bases with no gene match: 8. Here the CDR3 DNA reads TGTGCCAGCAGCCTACGCGGTAGCGGGAGTAATGAGCAGTTCTTC. It specifies CASSLRGSGSNEQFF.

This clonotype was seen at least ten times. V is TRBV12-3 or TRBV12-4 and J is TRBJ2-7, with 10 bases that match TRBD1. The ends lost 6 bases at V and 1 base at J; junction bases unmatched: 6. The CDR3 consists of 15 residues. Here the CDR3 DNA reads TGTGCCAGCAGCCCCCGGGACAGGGGATCCTACGAGCAGTACTTC. Translated, it gives CASSPRDRGSYEQYF.

This clonotype has more than one count but fewer than ten. The chain carries TRBV7-8 and TRBJ1-3; D remains ambiguous. With 0 bases removed from V and 0 bases from J, the gap between germline ends came to 6 bases. Germline V CDR1 and CDR2: SGHVS, FQNEAQ. The CDR3 has 15 residues. The CDR3 here is CASSLALASGNTIYF. The CDR3 DNA is TGTGCCAGCAGCTTAGCACTAGCCTCTGGAAACACCATATATTTT.

This clonotype was observed at least ten times. Written as DNA, the CDR3 is TGTGCCAGCAGTTACTTAGTTGGAGATACGCAGTATTTT. The encoded protein is CASSYLVGDTQYF. This chain joins TRBV6-5 and TRBJ2-3, with no clear D. From germline, CDR1 is MNHEY and CDR2 SVGAGI. The V and J ends lost 1 base and 5 bases respectively, with 7 bases between them. There are 13 residues in the CDR3.

This clonotype came up many times. V gene TRBV20-1 combines with J gene TRBJ1-1; no clear D gene. V was shortened by 0 bases and J by 12 bases, with 17 bases between the two germline ends. CDR3 length: 13 amino acids. The V gene's germline CDR1 is DFQATT and CDR2 SNEGSKA (reference sequence). CDR3: CSARDRQAMPTFF. The CDR3 nucleotides read TGCAGTGCTAGAGATAGGCAGGCGATGCCAACTTTCTTT.

A few counts support this clonotype. The rearrangement links TRBV11-3 to TRBJ2-7; 10 bases fit TRBD1. The CDR3 is made up of 12 amino acids. Germline CDR1 and CDR2: SGHNT and YENEEA. After removal of 6 bases from V and 9 bases from J, the junction contained 5 bases not matched to a gene. This CDR3 is CASRTGQGLQYF. The CDR3 region has the DNA TGTGCCAGCAGAACGGGACAGGGGTTGCAGTACTTC.

This clonotype occurred many times. The chain employs TRBV7-2 and TRBJ2-3; 10 bases agree with TRBD2. Germline V gives CDR1 SGHTA, CDR2 FQGNSA. Trimming cost V 1 base and J 5 bases; bases outside gene matches: 9. CDR3 size: 17 residues. The CDR3 DNA sequence: TGTGCCAGCAGCTTAGTAGCTAGCGGGAGTCCGGAAGATACGCAGTATTTT. Protein: CASSLVASGSPEDTQYF.

CDR3 residues: CASSSWTSIYDEQFF. CDR3 coding DNA: TGTGCCAGCAGCTCGTGGACTAGCATTTACGATGAGCAGTTCTTC. The chain has TRBV7-6 and TRBJ2-1, with 8 positions matching TRBD2. The CDR3 runs to 15 residues. V lost 4 bases and J lost 8; bases outside the gene matches: 10. Germline V gene lookup returns CDR1 SGHVS and CDR2 FNYEAQ.

The chain combines TRBV5-4 with TRBJ1-2; D not certain. Trimming cost V 4 bases and J 2 bases, with 15 bases left between them. Germline-derived CDR1 and CDR2 are SGHNT and YYREEE (reference sequence). The CDR3 is 15 amino acids. The CDR3 nucleotides are TGTGCCAGCAGCCCATTCCAGGATTCCAACTATGGCTACACCTTC. This sequence encodes CASSPFQDSNYGYTF.

The genes are TRBV9 and TRBJ2-1, with 7 nucleotides matching TRBD1. The germline CDR1 and CDR2 sequences are SGDLS and YYNGEE. Losses at the gene ends were 2 bases for V and 4 bases for J; bases not matched to a gene: 6. The CDR3 has 15 residues. The CDR3, as DNA: TGTGCCAGCAGCGTTCGACAGGGTCCGTACAATGAGCAGTTCTTC. Amino acid sequence: CASSVRQGPYNEQFF.

The chain couples TRBV30 to TRBJ1-4; a possible D gene is TRBD1 (5 bases). CDR1 and CDR2 from the germline V gene are GTSNPN and SVGIG (reference sequence). The CDR3 has 13 amino acids. Trimming pared 8 bases from V and 4 bases from J, leaving 14 bases between. This chain's CDR3 is CARGGSSNEKLFF. The CDR3 region has the DNA TGTGCCCGGGGGGGGAGCAGTAATGAAAAACTGTTTTTT.